This T cell receptor beta chain derives from a study of T cells after posttransplantation cyclophosphamide. This clone appeared a few times. The antigen is unknown. Study-wide points: Donor CD8+ memory clones often dominated recipient blood repertoires at later times. Recipient CMV seropositivity and CMV reactivation strongly tracked TRB clonality.

The data were produced by immunoSEQ multiplex PCR, yet TCRdb's version contains in-frame clones alone and is incomplete. This sample has roughly 34,000 clones, each found more than once. The CDR3 extends over 14 amino acids. The V and J ends lost 5 bases and 4 bases respectively, with 13 bases between them. Per germline, CDR1 MRHNA and CDR2 SNTAGT. Peripheral blood was collected from the related graft donor on the marrow donation day. The sequence was obtained from a woman in her 30s in good health and a related stem cell transplant donor. This chain joins TRBV6-4 and TRBJ2-3; D possibly corresponds to TRBD2 (6 bases). Sequencing input: PBMCs. CDR3 sequence reads: CASSLDSGADTQYF. CDR3 bases: TGTGCCAGCAGTCTCGATAGCGGCGCAGATACGCAGTATTTT.